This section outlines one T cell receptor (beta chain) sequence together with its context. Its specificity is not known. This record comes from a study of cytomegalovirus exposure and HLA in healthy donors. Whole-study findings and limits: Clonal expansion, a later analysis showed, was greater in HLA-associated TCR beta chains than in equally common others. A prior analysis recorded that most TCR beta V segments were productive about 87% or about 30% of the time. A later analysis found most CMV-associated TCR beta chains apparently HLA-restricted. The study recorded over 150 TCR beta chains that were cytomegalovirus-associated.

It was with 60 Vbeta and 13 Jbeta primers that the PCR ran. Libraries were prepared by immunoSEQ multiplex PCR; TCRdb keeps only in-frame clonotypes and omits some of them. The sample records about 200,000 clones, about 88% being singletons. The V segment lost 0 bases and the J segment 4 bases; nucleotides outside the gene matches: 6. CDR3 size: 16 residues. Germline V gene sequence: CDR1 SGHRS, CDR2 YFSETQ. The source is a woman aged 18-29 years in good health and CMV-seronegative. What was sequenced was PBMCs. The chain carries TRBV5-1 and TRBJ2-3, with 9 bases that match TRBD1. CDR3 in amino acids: CASSLARGTGSDTQYF. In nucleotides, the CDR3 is TGCGCCAGCAGCTTGGCTAGGGGGACAGGGTCAGATACGCAGTATTTT.